This TCR beta chain emerged from a study of blood T cell repertoires in COVID-19. Study-wide context: Samples came from the United States, Italy and Spain, spanning acute and convalescent COVID-19.

Germline V gene lookup returns CDR1 MNHEY and CDR2 SVGAGI. The CDR3 runs 15 residues. The junction had 11 bases not matched to a gene; V was cut back by 7 bases and J by 5 bases. Per the study methods: Reference gene primer amplification yielded estimated nucleated cell counts. TCRdb's copy holds only in-frame clones and misses some; the assay was immunoSEQ multiplex PCR. V, J and clone size are those of that table, while D and trimming were read from the DNA. The repertoire has about 160,000 clones, over 75% of them found once; the top ten carry about 3%. The source material was peripheral blood. This chain links TRBV6-5 with TRBJ1-5, with 7 bases identical to TRBD1. This TCR was sampled from a man between 70 and 80 years old with acute or convalescent COVID-19. This CDR3 reads CASTFFRQGDQPQHF. The CDR3 DNA follows: TGTGCCAGCACTTTCTTCCGACAGGGCGATCAGCCCCAGCATTTT.